The 31 T cell receptor beta chains below come from one sample, sequenced in a study of T-cell reconstitution after alpha-beta-depleted transplantation in children. The TCRbeta library incorporated unique molecular identifiers. TCRdb redid the calling of the PCR reads with MiXCR, one entry per CDR3 protein. The sample has around 92,000 distinct CDR3 sequences, 10% to 15% seen once; the top ten hold approximately 15%. The sample was PBMCs from the stem cell graft donor, taken from the stem cell graft. All receptors come from a human donor who donated a stem cell graft to a child with inherited bone marrow failure.

This clonotype was detected ten times or more. The CDR3 reads CASSPTLDRTEAFF. The DNA for the CDR3 is TGTGCCAGCAGCCCCACCCTAGACCGTACTGAAGCTTTCTTT. The V and J genes are TRBV7-9 and TRBJ1-1; D is undetermined. Looked up from germline, CDR1 is SEHNR and CDR2 is FQNEAQ (reference sequence). The CDR3 spans 14 residues. Trimming took off 5 bases at V and 5 bases at J, with 15 bases between the two ends.

This clonotype has a count of ten or more. The V call is TRBV20-1, the J call TRBJ2-2; D not resolved. The V end was cut by 2 bases, the J end by 5 bases, with 6 bases between. The CDR3 runs 12 residues. Per germline, CDR1 DFQATT and CDR2 SNEGSKA (reference sequence). The DNA for the CDR3 is TGCAGTGCTAGAAGGGTTACCGGGGAGCTGTTTTTT. Its protein product is CSARRVTGELFF.

This clonotype was picked up many times. This chain joins TRBV29-1 and TRBJ1-1, with a weak D call TRBD1 (5 bases). This CDR3 is built from 13 residues. V was pared by 3 bases and J by 0 bases, with 8 bases between. The germline CDR1 and CDR2 sequences are SQVTM and ANQGSEA. CDR3 sequence: CSVDDSMNTEAFF. CDR3 nucleotides: TGCAGCGTTGATGACAGCATGAACACTGAAGCTTTCTTT.

This clonotype was counted at least ten times. J is TRBJ1-1 and V is TRBV7-2; no reliable D call. Trimming shortened V by 6 bases and J by 7 bases, and 12 bases separated the two germline ends. This CDR3 is built from 12 residues. Per germline, CDR1 SGHTA and CDR2 FQGNSA. The CDR3 protein is CASRRAYREAFF. DNA of the CDR3: TGTGCCAGCAGGAGGGCTTACCGTGAAGCTTTCTTT.

The chain employs TRBV18 and TRBJ1-1, with 7 positions matching TRBD1. CDR1 and CDR2 (germline): KGHSH, LQKENI. V was clipped by 6 bases and J by 3 bases; unmatched bases: 7. The CDR3 covers 14 residues. The CDR3 protein is CASSPQGGDTEAFF. The CDR3 coding sequence is TGTGCCAGCTCTCCCCAGGGGGGCGACACTGAAGCTTTCTTT.

The table lists this clonotype with many counts. This chain uses TRBV5-1 with TRBJ2-3; D may be TRBD1 (6 bases). V was cut by 1 base and J by 0 bases, with 12 bases left in between. Germline CDR1 and CDR2: SGHRS and YFSETQ. The CDR3 is 16 residues long. CDR3 sequence (DNA): TGCGCCAGCAGCTTGATGGGGGCTACTAGCACAGATACGCAGTATTTT. Protein: CASSLMGATSTDTQYF.

This clonotype was counted at least ten times. This chain links TRBV15 with TRBJ2-1; D call uncertain. The CDR3 runs 15 residues. Trimming removed 3 bases at V and 0 bases at J, with 9 bases between. Per the germline V gene, CDR1 is LNHNV and CDR2 is YYDKDF (reference sequence). The CDR3 coding sequence is TGTGCCACCAGCAGTCTCGGTAGCTCCTACAATGAGCAGTTCTTC. It yields the protein CATSSLGSSYNEQFF.

The CDR3 here is CASSPRQGPFTDTQYF. CDR3 in DNA: TGTGCCAGCAGCCCCAGGCAGGGGCCCTTCACAGATACGCAGTATTTT. J is TRBJ2-3 and V is TRBV7-6; TRBD1 is a possible D gene (6 bases). V shed 5 bases and J shed 2 bases, with 17 bases lying between them. Germline assignment: CDR1 SGHVS and CDR2 FNYEAQ. The CDR3 loop spans 16 amino acids.

The V and J genes are TRBV7-8 and TRBJ2-7; D perhaps matches TRBD2 (6 bases). There are 15 residues in the CDR3. In germline, CDR1 is SGHVS, CDR2 FQNEAQ. Trimming cost V 5 bases and J 0 bases, with 14 bases left between them. CDR3 sequence: CASSVEGSSSYEQYF. CDR3 coding DNA: TGTGCCAGCAGCGTGGAGGGCTCGAGCTCCTACGAGCAGTACTTC.

This clonotype has a count of ten or more. The J gene is TRBJ2-7, the V gene TRBV20-1, with 11 bases aligning to TRBD1. This CDR3 is built from 16 residues. J gave up 3 bases and V 4 bases, and 11 bases lay outside the gene matches. In germline, CDR1 is DFQATT, CDR2 SNEGSKA (reference sequence). CDR3 sequence: CSAKSFAGTGGYEQYF. The CDR3 DNA reads TGCAGTGCTAAATCCTTCGCAGGGACAGGGGGCTACGAGCAGTACTTC.

This clonotype was counted at least ten times. The chain recombines TRBV29-1 with TRBJ2-3; D may be TRBD1 (5 bases). This CDR3 is 13 amino acids long. CDR1 and CDR2 from the germline V gene are SQVTM and ANQGSEA. V was pared by 4 bases and J by 4 bases, with 12 bases between. The CDR3 spells CSVARVAADTQYF. The CDR3, as DNA: TGCAGCGTTGCCAGGGTGGCGGCAGATACGCAGTATTTT.

V gene TRBV7-3 combines with J gene TRBJ1-1; D is unresolved. The CDR3 has 13 amino acids. Germline lookup yields CDR1 SGHTA and CDR2 FQGTGA. Trimming took 6 bases from V and 1 from J, leaving 9 bases between them. The CDR3 DNA reads as TGTGCCAGCAGTCAATCAGGGAACACTGAAGCTTTCTTT. Translated: CASSQSGNTEAFF.

This clonotype occurred many times. The genes are TRBV11-2 and TRBJ1-1; no reliable D call. This CDR3 is built from 15 residues. The V gene's germline CDR1 is SGHAT and CDR2 FQNNGV. Trimming left V 4 bases short and J 0 bases short, with 12 bases between. CDR3 in DNA: TGTGCCAGCAGCTCCTTCGGGAAGATGAACACTGAAGCTTTCTTT. Translating gives CASSSFGKMNTEAFF.

In this sample, this clonotype turned up many times. The DNA of the CDR3 is TGTGCCAGCACCATCGGACAGGCGAGGAATGAGCAGTTCTTC. The encoded protein is CASTIGQARNEQFF. J is TRBJ2-1 and V is TRBV12-3 or TRBV12-4; 7 bases line up with TRBD1. The CDR3 runs 14 residues. V dropped 7 bases and J dropped 7; count of bases not matched to a gene: 10.

This sequence joins TRBV5-4 and TRBJ2-7; unclear D gene. V lost 1 base and J lost 2, with 19 bases in between. In germline, CDR1 is SGHNT, CDR2 YYREEE (reference sequence). The CDR3 runs 17 residues. DNA of the CDR3: TGTGCCAGCAGCTTGAGAACCGGTGTTCGGAAACCCTACGAGCAGTACTTC. This encodes CASSLRTGVRKPYEQYF.

This clonotype was counted ten times or more. V and J are TRBV14 and TRBJ2-1; D not resolved. The CDR3 covers 12 residues. Trimming removed 0 bases at V and 8 bases at J, with 5 bases between. CDR1 is SGHDN and CDR2 is FVKESK in the germline V gene. CDR3 DNA: TGTGCCAGCAGCCAAGATCTTGATGAGCAGTTCTTC. Protein: CASSQDLDEQFF. Complete variable domain (other parts from reference TRBV14 and TRBJ2-1): EAGVTQFPSHSVIEKGQTVTLRCDPISGHDNLYWYRRVMGKEIKFLLHFVKESKQDESGMPNNRFLAERTGGTYSTLKVQPAELEDSGVYFCASSQDLDEQFFGPGTRLTVL.

This clonotype was detected ten times or more. The V call is TRBV20-1, the J call TRBJ1-2, with D tentatively TRBD1 (5 bases). V lost 0 bases and J 4 bases, leaving 9 bases between the germline ends. The CDR3 covers 13 residues. Germline CDR1 is DFQATT and CDR2 is SNEGSKA (reference sequence). CDR3 protein: CSARDRVGYGYTF. For the CDR3, the DNA is TGCAGTGCTAGAGACAGGGTTGGCTATGGCTACACCTTC.

This clonotype has ten or more counts. The chain couples TRBV20-1 to TRBJ1-1, with unresolved D. Trimming cost V 3 bases and J 0 bases, with 17 bases left between them. This CDR3 has 16 amino acids. Germline values: CDR1 DFQATT, CDR2 SNEGSKA (reference sequence). The CDR3 sequence is CSASPQSRRMNTEAFF. CDR3 DNA: TGCAGTGCTAGCCCCCAAAGCCGTCGTATGAACACTGAAGCTTTCTTT.

This clonotype was counted many times. This rearrangement joins TRBV5-1 to TRBJ1-2; D possibly corresponds to TRBD1 (5 bases). Per germline, CDR1 SGHRS and CDR2 YFSETQ. Trimming stripped 2 bases from V and 6 bases from J, with 8 bases between. The CDR3 loop spans 12 amino acids. CDR3 in amino acids: CASSFTRDGYTF. The CDR3 DNA is TGCGCCAGCAGCTTCACCAGGGATGGCTACACCTTC.

In this sample, this clonotype turned up many times. One junction end disagrees with the germline gene, perhaps due to a read error. The J gene is TRBJ2-3, the V gene TRBV7-2; TRBD1 matches at 8 bases. Germline values: CDR1 SGHTA, CDR2 FQGNSA. CDR3 length: 15 amino acids. CDR3 sequence (DNA): TGTGCCTGCAGCCCGGGACAGGTCTGGACAGATACGCAGTATTTT. It specifies CACSPGQVWTDTQYF.

This clonotype was counted many times. The chain combines TRBV20-1 with TRBJ1-5; no clear D gene. In germline, CDR1 is DFQATT, CDR2 SNEGSKA (reference sequence). The CDR3 consists of 12 residues. V was clipped by 7 bases and J by 2 bases, with 9 bases between them. The DNA for the CDR3 is TGCAGTGTTGGTAGGGGCAATCAGCCCCAGCATTTT. Its protein product is CSVGRGNQPQHF.

This clonotype occurred many times. DNA of the CDR3: TGCGCCAGCAGCGCGACTAGCGGGAGCGTTACCGGGGAGCTGTTTTTT. It codes for CASSATSGSVTGELFF. The chain uses TRBV5-1 and TRBJ2-2, with TRBD2 matching 12 bases. The CDR3 spans 16 residues. V lost 4 bases, J lost 5 bases, and 6 bases stayed unmatched. Germline loops: CDR1 SGHRS, CDR2 YFSETQ.

This clonotype was seen ten or more times. The chain uses TRBV12-3 or TRBV12-4 and TRBJ1-2; 8 nucleotides align to TRBD1. CDR3 length equals 15 residues. J gave up 7 bases and V 5 bases, and 12 bases lay outside the gene matches. The CDR3 coding sequence is TGTGCCAGCAGTCCGCCTCTACAGGGGGTGATTGGCTACACCTTC. This gives the protein CASSPPLQGVIGYTF.

The rearrangement uses TRBV19 and TRBJ2-7; 9 nucleotides line up with TRBD1. The V and J ends lost 10 bases and 5 bases, in that order; junction bases with no gene match: 18. Germline V lookup: CDR1 LNHDA, CDR2 SQIVND (reference sequence). This CDR3 contains 16 residues. The CDR3 nucleotides are TGTGCCACCCGCCCGGGGCGGGGACAGGGTATCCACGAGCAGTACTTC. This gives the protein CATRPGRGQGIHEQYF. The full variable domain, rest sourced from reference TRBV19 and TRBJ2-7, is DGGITQSPKYLFRKEGQNVTLSCEQNLNHDAMYWYRQDPGQGLRLIYYSQIVNDFQKGDIAEGYSVSREKKESFPLTVTSAQKNPTAFYLCATRPGRGQGIHEQYFGPGTRLTVT.

This clonotype was counted at least ten times. This chain joins TRBV5-5 and TRBJ2-3; 10 bases match TRBD2. Germline V gives CDR1 SGHKS, CDR2 YYEKEE (reference sequence). Trimming cost V 4 bases and J 5 bases; bases outside gene matches: 4. The CDR3 covers 14 residues. CDR3 sequence: CASSLAGVRDTQYF. DNA of the CDR3: TGTGCCAGCAGCCTAGCGGGGGTTAGAGATACGCAGTATTTT.

This clonotype was observed many times. The chain couples TRBV29-1 to TRBJ2-7; possibly TRBD1 for D (5 bases). Germline V gives CDR1 SQVTM, CDR2 ANQGSEA. V lost 6 bases, J lost 0 bases, and 9 bases lay in between. CDR3 length: 12 residues. DNA for the CDR3: TGCAGCGTGTCAGGGTACTCCTACGAGCAGTACTTC. Protein sequence: CSVSGYSYEQYF.

This clonotype was counted a few times. This chain joins TRBV7-2 and TRBJ2-1, with 13 positions matching TRBD2. After removal of 5 bases from V and 6 bases from J, the junction contained 10 bases not matched to a gene. This CDR3 has 17 amino acids. Looked up from germline, CDR1 is SGHTA and CDR2 is FQGNSA. This chain's CDR3 is CASSPTSGGVLGNEQFF. CDR3 coding DNA: TGTGCCAGCAGCCCCACTAGCGGGGGGGTCCTTGGCAATGAGCAGTTCTTC.

This clonotype was observed many times. V and J are TRBV20-1 and TRBJ2-5; TRBD2 matches 7 bases. This CDR3 has 12 residues. Germline CDR1 and CDR2: DFQATT and SNEGSKA (reference sequence). V lost 6 bases, J lost 5 bases, and 6 bases stayed unmatched. CDR3 residues: CSAPGGTETQYF. The CDR3, as DNA: TGCAGTGCCCCGGGGGGAACGGAGACCCAGTACTTC.

This clonotype came up a few times. This chain joins TRBV19 and TRBJ2-2, with TRBD2 identical over 8 bases. Germline V gene lookup returns CDR1 LNHDA and CDR2 SQIVND (reference sequence). The CDR3 spans 14 residues. The J segment lost 5 bases and the V segment lost 1 base, leaving 0 bases of the junction unmatched. CDR3 bases: TGTGCCAGTAGTATAGTAGCGGGAACCGGGGAGCTGTTTTTT. This codes for CASSIVAGTGELFF.

This clonotype was seen ten or more times. The chain joins TRBV7-3 to TRBJ1-4; 10 bases match TRBD1. The CDR3 is made up of 15 amino acids. Losses at the gene ends were 0 bases for V and 8 bases for J; bases not matched to a gene: 3. The germline V gene has CDR1 SGHTA and CDR2 FQGTGA. Here the CDR3 reads CASSLTGDRGEKLFF. CDR3 nucleotide sequence: TGTGCCAGCAGCTTAACTGGGGACAGGGGAGAAAAACTGTTTTTT. Full variable domain (missing parts from reference TRBV7-3 and TRBJ1-4): GAGVSQTPSNKVTEKGKYVELRCDPISGHTALYWYRQSLGQGPEFLIYFQGTGAADDSGLPNDRFFAVRPEGSVSTLKIQRTERGDSAVYLCASSLTGDRGEKLFFGSGTQLSVL.

This clonotype was seen ten or more times. V and J are TRBV3-1 and TRBJ2-5; 10 bases are a match to TRBD1. The germline CDR1 and CDR2 sequences are LGHDT and YNNKEL (reference sequence). The CDR3 extends over 14 amino acids. The ends lost 4 bases at V and 5 bases at J; junction bases unmatched: 4. The CDR3 sequence: CASSPRDRGETQYF. CDR3 nucleotide sequence: TGTGCCAGCAGCCCCCGGGACAGGGGTGAGACCCAGTACTTC.